A single sample gave rise to the 32 T cell receptor beta chains below, sequenced in a study of cytomegalovirus exposure and HLA in healthy donors. Amplification used 60 Vbeta primers and 13 Jbeta primers. Clones were sequenced by immunoSEQ multiplex PCR, and TCRdb holds only the in-frame ones, with some missing. The sample lists about 210,000 clones, more than 70% occurring once. Material: PBMCs. These receptors were obtained from a boy aged 5 to 17 in good health and CMV-seronegative.

The chain is built from TRBV7-8 and TRBJ1-3; weak D call: TRBD1 (5 bases). Deletions cut 5 bases from V and 10 bases from J, with 27 bases between. CDR1 is SGHVS, CDR2 FQNEAQ, per germline. CDR3 length: 17 amino acids. CDR3 sequence reads: CASSTLLIGGSNWTIYF. The CDR3 DNA follows: TGTGCCAGCAGCACACTCCTTATCGGGGGGTCTAATTGGACCATATATTTT.

The chain combines TRBV11-3 with TRBJ2-3, with 10 bases that match TRBD2. Trimming at V came to 5 bases and at J to 3 bases, leaving 5 bases not matched to a gene. This CDR3 region has 15 residues. Germline V CDR1 and CDR2: SGHNT, YENEEA. The CDR3 loop reads CASSKGTSATDTQYF. The DNA for the CDR3 is TGTGCCAGCAGCAAGGGGACTAGCGCAACAGATACGCAGTATTTT.

This clone has more than one count but fewer than ten. V gene TRBV6-6 combines with J gene TRBJ1-1; 7 bases match TRBD1. Germline trimming cut 2 bases from V and 8 bases from J; bases unmatched to any gene: 14. The CDR3 totals 16 residues. Germline assignment: CDR1 MNHNY and CDR2 SVGAGI (reference sequence). CDR3 in DNA: TGTGCCAGCAGTTACCTGGGGACAGATGACAGGACAGAAGCTTTCTTT. The encoded protein is CASSYLGTDDRTEAFF.

The rearrangement uses TRBV7-9 and TRBJ1-1; D possibly corresponds to TRBD1 (5 bases). This CDR3 region has 13 residues. Germline assignment: CDR1 SEHNR and CDR2 FQNEAQ (reference sequence). With 2 bases removed from V and 5 bases from J, the gap between germline ends came to 9 bases. The CDR3 spells CASSLRGGTEAFF. The CDR3 nucleotides are TGTGCCAGCAGCTTAAGGGGTGGGACTGAAGCTTTCTTT.

This rearrangement joins TRBV7-2 to TRBJ2-7; 10 nucleotides line up with TRBD2. Germline CDR1 reads SGHTA; CDR2 reads FQGNSA. This CDR3 has 16 amino acids. Trimming took 1 base from V and 8 from J; bases not matched to a gene: 11. Here the CDR3 DNA reads TGTGCCAGCAGCTTAGGGGAGCGGGGGGGCATCTTCAAGCAGTACTTC. Encoded protein: CASSLGERGGIFKQYF.

This chain connects TRBV30 to TRBJ1-2; D unresolved. This CDR3 comprises 16 residues. The germline V gene encodes CDR1 GTSNPN and CDR2 SVGIG (reference sequence). V was clipped by 3 bases and J by 2 bases, with 19 bases between them. In DNA, the CDR3 is TGTGCCTGGAGCCTACCGGGGAGGCAAATAAACTATGGCTACACCTTC. Translated, it gives CAWSLPGRQINYGYTF.

This chain connects TRBV30 to TRBJ1-1; no definite D call. The V end lost 6 bases, the J end lost 9 bases, and 5 bases lay between the germline ends. Germline assignment: CDR1 GTSNPN and CDR2 SVGIG (reference sequence). The CDR3 has 8 amino acids. The CDR3 loop is CACEKAFF. CDR3 DNA: TGTGCCTGTGAGAAAGCTTTCTTT.

This chain links TRBV11-3 with TRBJ2-7, with a possible D match to TRBD2 (6 bases). The V end lost 8 bases, the J end lost 0 bases, and 8 bases lay between the germline ends. Germline V lookup: CDR1 SGHNT, CDR2 YENEEA. The CDR3 totals 12 residues. The CDR3 sequence is CASGGTSYEQYF. Here the CDR3 DNA reads TGTGCCAGCGGCGGGACCTCCTACGAGCAGTACTTC.

The chain uses TRBV10-3 and TRBJ2-7, with D possibly matching TRBD1 (5 bases). The CDR3 sequence is 16 residues long. Germline loops: CDR1 ENHRY, CDR2 SYGVKD. V lost 4 bases to trimming and J lost 3 bases, with 19 bases between them. The CDR3 protein is CAISALRPGKDYEQYF. The CDR3 DNA sequence: TGTGCCATCAGTGCTCTCCGGCCAGGGAAAGACTACGAGCAGTACTTC.

As to this clone: Its ends do not fully match the called genes, so a read error is possible. This sequence joins TRBV20-1 and TRBJ1-1, with 8 nucleotides matching TRBD1. This CDR3 contains 11 residues. Germline assignment: CDR1 DFQATT and CDR2 SNEGSKA (reference sequence). The DNA of the CDR3 is TGCAGTGCTCGTAACCGGGACAGGTCCCTTTTT. It yields the protein CSARNRDRSLF.

This clone came up a few times. The CDR3, as DNA: TGCGCCAGCAGCCAAGAGGAGGTGGTGCGTTCGGGGGGCTACACCTTC. This sequence encodes CASSQEEVVRSGGYTF. The chain joins TRBV4-1 to TRBJ1-2, with no clear D. Per the germline V gene, CDR1 is MGHRA and CDR2 is YSYEKL. This CDR3 region has 16 residues. Trimming removed 0 bases from V and 8 bases from J, with 19 bases in between.

The genes are TRBV11-2 and TRBJ2-5, with TRBD1 matching 8 bases. The V and J ends lost 4 bases and 5 bases, in that order; junction bases with no gene match: 6. The CDR3 loop spans 14 amino acids. Germline CDR1 reads SGHAT; CDR2 reads FQNNGV. CDR3 sequence reads: CASSSRQGRETQYF. The CDR3 region has the DNA TGTGCCAGCAGCTCCCGACAGGGGAGGGAGACCCAGTACTTC.

The J gene is TRBJ1-5, the V gene TRBV4-1, with a tentative D call TRBD1 (5 bases). CDR1 is MGHRA, CDR2 YSYEKL, per germline. The V end lost 1 base, the J end lost 5 bases, and 9 bases lay between the germline ends. The CDR3 is made up of 14 amino acids. CDR3 sequence: CASSQVKGDQPQHF. The CDR3 coding sequence is TGCGCCAGCAGCCAAGTGAAAGGGGATCAGCCCCAGCATTTT.

V is TRBV27 and J is TRBJ2-7; possibly TRBD1 for D (6 bases). The CDR3 covers 18 residues. V was clipped by 7 bases and J by 2 bases, with 27 bases between them. The germline gives CDR1 MNHEY, CDR2 SMNVEV (reference sequence). The CDR3 sequence: CASTPGQYTARGTYEQYF. The CDR3 DNA reads as TGTGCCAGCACCCCCGGACAGTATACTGCCAGGGGAACCTACGAGCAGTACTTC.

This clone has only one observation. The chain employs TRBV19 and TRBJ2-6; TRBD1 is a possible D gene (5 bases). With 10 bases removed from V and 1 base from J, the gap between germline ends came to 17 bases. Germline values: CDR1 LNHDA, CDR2 SQIVND (reference sequence). The length of the CDR3 is 16 residues. CDR3 loop: CATNRRGASGANVLTF. The CDR3 nucleotides are TGTGCCACCAACCGCCGTGGGGCGTCTGGGGCCAACGTCCTGACTTTC.

This chain uses TRBV7-8 with TRBJ2-7, with 11 bases fitting TRBD2. The germline gives CDR1 SGHVS, CDR2 FQNEAQ. This CDR3 region has 15 residues. With 2 bases clipped from V and 3 bases from J, the junction kept 3 bases outside the gene matches. In DNA, the CDR3 is TGTGCCAGCAGCTTAACTAGCGGGAGACTCTACGAGCAGTACTTC. Amino acids: CASSLTSGRLYEQYF.

This clone was observed a few times. The J gene is TRBJ2-7, the V gene TRBV6-5; D is uncertain. The CDR3 is made up of 13 amino acids. Germline values: CDR1 MNHEY, CDR2 SVGAGI. The V end was cut by 7 bases, the J end by 1 base, with 11 bases between. Here the CDR3 DNA reads TGTGCCAGCACCCGACACCGATCCTACGAGCAGTACTTC. Translated: CASTRHRSYEQYF.

V is TRBV4-1 and J is TRBJ2-2; 8 positions match TRBD2. This CDR3 spans 16 amino acids. Germline V lookup: CDR1 MGHRA, CDR2 YSYEKL. With V trimmed by 1 base and J by 4 bases, 5 bases remained unmatched. CDR3 amino acids: CASSQAGLGATGELFF. CDR3 nucleotides: TGCGCCAGCAGCCAAGCGGGACTAGGAGCCACCGGGGAGCTGTTTTTT.

The chain couples TRBV15 to TRBJ1-5; TRBD1 is a possible D gene (6 bases). This CDR3 is built from 16 residues. The germline V gene has CDR1 LNHNV and CDR2 YYDKDF (reference sequence). Trimming left V 0 bases short and J 2 bases short, with 11 bases between. The CDR3 DNA sequence: TGTGCCACCAGCAGAGATCGGGCAGGGGGCAATCAGCCCCAGCATTTT. It specifies CATSRDRAGGNQPQHF.

The chain is built from TRBV5-1 and TRBJ2-7, with 8 bases matching TRBD1. Trimming removed 4 bases from V and 6 bases from J; junction bases left unmatched: 6. Germline-derived CDR1 and CDR2 are SGHRS and YFSETQ. The CDR3 is made up of 13 amino acids. The CDR3 sequence is CASSLGQATEQYF. As DNA, the CDR3 is TGCGCCAGCAGCCTGGGACAGGCGACCGAGCAGTACTTC.

The chain recombines TRBV30 with TRBJ2-6; D is uncertain. Looked up from germline, CDR1 is GTSNPN and CDR2 is SVGIG (reference sequence). The CDR3 sequence is 14 residues long. Trimming stripped 4 bases from V and 1 base from J, with 8 bases between. CDR3 in DNA: TGTGCCTGGAACAGTTTATCTGGGGCCAACGTCCTGACTTTC. It yields the protein CAWNSLSGANVLTF.

The V call is TRBV9, the J call TRBJ1-4, with D tentatively TRBD1 (5 bases). The CDR3 length is 16 residues. V lost 4 bases and J lost 3, with 16 bases in between. Germline V lookup: CDR1 SGDLS, CDR2 YYNGEE. CDR3 sequence reads: CASSPNPGRPNEKLFF. The CDR3 region has the DNA TGTGCCAGCAGCCCCAACCCAGGGAGGCCTAATGAAAAACTGTTTTTT.

The chain recombines TRBV9 with TRBJ2-1, with D maybe TRBD1 (6 bases). With 0 bases removed from V and 2 bases from J, the gap between germline ends came to 9 bases. CDR1 is SGDLS and CDR2 is YYNGEE in the germline V gene. The CDR3 consists of 15 residues. CDR3 DNA sequence: TGTGCCAGCAGCGTAGTAGGGACAACCTACAATGAGCAGTTCTTC. Its translation is CASSVVGTTYNEQFF.

The J gene is TRBJ1-1, the V gene TRBV29-1; a weak D match, TRBD1 (6 bases). V was clipped by 6 bases and J by 5 bases, with 19 bases between them. The CDR3 is 14 amino acids. The germline V gene has CDR1 SQVTM and CDR2 ANQGSEA. DNA of the CDR3: TGCAGCGTCCAGCCGACAGGTTCCCAAACTGAAGCTTTCTTT. It specifies CSVQPTGSQTEAFF. The variable domain in full, completed from reference TRBV29-1 and TRBJ1-1, reads SAVISQKPSRDICQRGTSLTIQCQVDSQVTMMFWYRQQPGQSLTLIATANQGSEATYESGFVIDKFPISRPNLTFSTLTVSNMSPEDSSIYLCSVQPTGSQTEAFFGQGTRLTVV.

The V and J genes are TRBV9 and TRBJ2-7; 13 nucleotides agree with TRBD2. The CDR3 covers 17 residues. Looked up from germline, CDR1 is SGDLS and CDR2 is YYNGEE. After removal of 0 bases from V and 6 bases from J, the junction contained 9 bases not matched to a gene. The CDR3 DNA reads as TGTGCCAGCAGCGTAGCGGGGGGACTAGCGGGGCAAAGCGAGCAGTACTTC. As protein: CASSVAGGLAGQSEQYF.

The rearrangement uses TRBV4-2 and TRBJ1-6; D is unresolved. Germline CDR1 is LGHNA and CDR2 is YNFKEQ. Trimming cost V 2 bases and J 9 bases, with 8 bases left between them. CDR3 length: 13 amino acids. The CDR3 DNA sequence: TGTGCCAGCAGCCAATTCCTCCTTTCACCCCTCCACTTT. This codes for CASSQFLLSPLHF.

This sequence joins TRBV29-1 and TRBJ2-1; weak D call: TRBD1 (6 bases). The length of the CDR3 is 13 residues. Germline lookup yields CDR1 SQVTM and CDR2 ANQGSEA. The V gene lost 5 bases and the J gene lost 9 bases, with 17 bases spanning the gap. The CDR3 here is CSVRGHLMGEQFF. The CDR3, as DNA: TGCAGCGTTCGGGGACACCTTATGGGTGAGCAGTTCTTC.

This rearrangement joins TRBV18 to TRBJ2-7; D perhaps matches TRBD1 (5 bases). In germline, CDR1 is KGHSH, CDR2 LQKENI. Trimming cost V 0 bases and J 2 bases, with 11 bases left between them. The CDR3 loop spans 15 amino acids. The CDR3 coding sequence is TGTGCCAGCTCACCACCGGGGCGAGACCCCTACGAGCAGTACTTC. This sequence encodes CASSPPGRDPYEQYF.

CDR3 protein: CASSYSARGLGETQYF. The DNA of the CDR3 is TGTGCCAGCAGTTACTCTGCCAGGGGGCTGGGAGAGACCCAGTACTTC. The gene calls are TRBV6-6 and TRBJ2-5; 8 positions match TRBD1. The ends lost 0 bases at V and 4 bases at J; junction bases unmatched: 7. Germline V gene data show CDR1 as MNHNY and CDR2 as SVGAGI (reference sequence). The CDR3 has 16 amino acids.

CDR3 sequence (DNA): TGTGCCTGGAGTGTGGGGTCAGGGTGGCTTTACGAGCAGTACTTC. It translates to CAWSVGSGWLYEQYF. The chain recombines TRBV30 with TRBJ2-7; tentative D call: TRBD1 (5 bases). This CDR3 region has 15 residues. Germline CDR1 GTSNPN, CDR2 SVGIG (reference sequence). V was cut by 0 bases and J by 4 bases, with 16 bases left in between. The whole variable domain, remainder taken from reference TRBV30 and TRBJ2-7, is SQTIHQWPATLVQPVGSPLSLECTVEGTSNPNLYWYRQAAGRGLQLLFYSVGIGQISSEVPQNLSASRPQDRQFILSSKKLLLSDSGFYLCAWSVGSGWLYEQYFGPGTRLTVT.

J is TRBJ2-1 and V is TRBV4-1; 7 bases are shared with TRBD2. The J segment lost 4 bases and the V segment lost 1 base, leaving 4 bases of the junction unmatched. CDR1 and CDR2 (germline): MGHRA, YSYEKL. The CDR3 is made up of 15 amino acids. In DNA form, the CDR3 reads TGCGCCAGCAGCCAAGCTGAGCGGGGTTACAATGAGCAGTTCTTC. Encoded protein: CASSQAERGYNEQFF.

This chain joins TRBV6-5 and TRBJ1-3, with 9 nucleotides matching TRBD1. Germline V gene lookup returns CDR1 MNHEY and CDR2 SVGAGI. The CDR3 length is 14 residues. The J segment lost 1 base and the V segment lost 8 bases, leaving 3 bases of the junction unmatched. The CDR3 sequence is CASHRGQSGNTIYF. In nucleotides, the CDR3 is TGTGCCAGCCACAGGGGGCAATCTGGAAACACCATATATTTT.